What follows are 10 T cell receptor beta chains derived from one specimen sequenced in a study of blood T cell repertoires in COVID-19 (dated by TCRdb to 2018 to 2021). Library prep was done by the immunoSEQ multiplex PCR assay. TCRdb obtained this table from immuneACCESS and retained in-frame rearrangements with V and J assigned. These tables miss some clones; where compared with another copy, unresolved V genes account for less than half of the shortfall, and the remainder is unexplained. Here the sample has about 200,000 clones; roughly 86% occur a single time. In total, the top ten clones hold 4% of the sample. Source material: PBMCs or T cells enriched from blood (not recorded which). These receptors were taken from a woman aged 25 to 45 with acute COVID-19.

The CDR3 region is CASGTGTNNGNEQFF. The CDR3 DNA is TGTGCCAGCGGGACCGGGACTAATAATGGAAATGAGCAGTTCTTC. The chain carries TRBV5-4 and TRBJ2-1; 7 nucleotides line up with TRBD2. Trimming at V came to 7 bases and at J to 7 bases, leaving 14 bases not matched to a gene. The germline V gene encodes CDR1 SGHNT and CDR2 YYREEE (reference sequence). There are 15 residues in the CDR3.

The chain combines TRBV4-1 with TRBJ2-7, with a possible D match to TRBD2 (5 bases). The germline gives CDR1 MGHRA, CDR2 YSYEKL. The CDR3 spans 16 residues. The V end lost 1 base, the J end lost 6 bases, and 19 bases lay between the germline ends. The CDR3 here is CASSQAPGPAAGEQYF. The CDR3 nucleotides are TGCGCCAGCAGCCAAGCTCCGGGTCCCGCGGCGGGCGAGCAGTACTTC.

The V gene is TRBV3-1 (or the pseudogene TRBV3-2), the J gene TRBJ1-5; D gene unclear. This CDR3 is 12 amino acids long. V dropped 1 base and J dropped 10 bases, with 8 bases sitting between them. Germline lookup yields CDR1 LGHDT and CDR2 YNNKEL (reference sequence). The CDR3 DNA sequence: TGTGCCAGCAGCCAAGGAGAGGAACCCCAGCATTTT. Protein product: CASSQGEEPQHF.

This rearrangement joins TRBV5-4 to TRBJ1-4; TRBD1 matches at 7 bases. The V segment lost 3 bases and the J segment 5 bases; nucleotides outside the gene matches: 7. The CDR3 length is 15 residues. Germline lookup yields CDR1 SGHNT and CDR2 YYREEE (reference sequence). CDR3 nucleotides: TGTGCCAGCAGCTATGGACAGGTCCGCAATGAAAAACTGTTTTTT. Protein sequence: CASSYGQVRNEKLFF.

The chain couples TRBV5-6 to TRBJ2-7; TRBD1 aligns across 7 bases. The CDR3 consists of 15 residues. CDR1 is SGHDT, CDR2 YYEEEE, per germline. J lost 0 bases, V lost 5 bases, and 8 bases had no gene match. In DNA, the CDR3 is TGTGCCAGCAGTTATACAGGGGCGGGCTCCTACGAGCAGTACTTC. Translation gives CASSYTGAGSYEQYF.

The CDR3 sequence: CAVERGNQPQHF. The CDR3 DNA is TGTGCCGTTGAGCGGGGAAATCAGCCCCAGCATTTT. This chain links TRBV30 with TRBJ1-5, with unresolved D. Germline V gene lookup returns CDR1 GTSNPN and CDR2 SVGIG (reference sequence). The CDR3 has 12 residues. V gave up 8 bases and J gave up 4 bases, with 12 bases separating them. Filled out from reference TRBV30 and TRBJ1-5, the complete variable domain reads SQTIHQWPATLVQPVGSPLSLECTVEGTSNPNLYWYRQAAGRGLQLLFYSVGIGQISSEVPQNLSASRPQDRQFILSSKKLLLSDSGFYLCAVERGNQPQHFGDGTRLSIL.

This clone appeared once. The chain is built from TRBV9 and TRBJ1-1, with D uncertain. The CDR3 loop spans 14 amino acids. Germline V lookup: CDR1 SGDLS, CDR2 YYNGEE. Trimming shortened V by 0 bases and J by 1 base, and 7 bases separated the two germline ends. CDR3 sequence reads: CASSVGPGNTEAFF. CDR3 DNA sequence: TGTGCCAGCAGCGTAGGTCCAGGGAACACTGAAGCTTTCTTT.

This chain connects TRBV28 to TRBJ1-2; maybe TRBD1 (5 bases). The CDR3 is 14 residues long. Germline V gives CDR1 MDHEN, CDR2 SYDVKM. V was shortened by 6 bases and J by 8 bases, with 19 bases between the two germline ends. This chain's CDR3 is CASSHQAGEGGYTF. The CDR3 DNA sequence: TGTGCCAGCAGCCACCAGGCGGGGGAGGGAGGCTACACCTTC.

The CDR3 coding sequence is TGCGCCAGCAGTGCGTCCGGCACAGATACGCAGTATTTT. Protein sequence: CASSASGTDTQYF. The V call is TRBV10-1, the J call TRBJ2-3; D not certain. The germline V gene has CDR1 WNHNN and CDR2 SYGVQD (reference sequence). Between the trimmed V and J ends, which lost 4 bases and 1 base, there was a span of 6 bases. CDR3 length: 13 residues.

The chain employs TRBV19 and TRBJ1-4; tentative D call: TRBD1 (6 bases). Trimming removed 7 bases at V and 7 bases at J, with 16 bases between. Germline V lookup: CDR1 LNHDA, CDR2 SQIVND (reference sequence). The CDR3 is 14 amino acids. For the CDR3, the DNA is TGTGCCAGTATGCCTAGGGGGAGTACTGAAAAACTGTTTTTT. It yields the protein CASMPRGSTEKLFF.